This TCR beta chain originates from a study of lung T cells in sarcoidosis with Löfgren's syndrome. At the level of the study: Sarcoidosis features CD4+ T cell accumulation in bronchoalveolar lavage fluid.

TCRdb analysed the reads with MiXCR anew, one entry per CDR3 protein. The table shows about 63,000 distinct CDR3 sequences, with less than 25% occurring only once. Remarks on this clonotype: Its antigen remains unidentified. A read error may produce the germline difference seen at one junction end.

The length of the CDR3 is 14 residues. Study-wide results and limits: Multiple Löfgren's syndrome patients reportedly shared TRAV12-1 and TRBV2 CDR3 motifs, suggesting public CD4+ TCRs. Löfgren's syndrome patients reportedly showed greatest TRAV12-1 and TRBV2 expansion versus controls. These T cells possibly recognize a putative, unidentified sarcoidosis-associated antigen.

The source material was CD4+ T cells from PBMCs. This TCR was recovered from a human donor with sarcoidosis (Löfgren's syndrome or another form), or a control subject (not recorded which). The V and J genes are TRBV12-3 or TRBV12-4 and TRBJ1-4; D is perhaps TRBD1 (5 bases). Here the CDR3 reads CASSLQGPNEKLLF. As DNA, the CDR3 is TGTGCCAGCAGTTTACAGGGCCCTAATGAAAAACTGCTTTTT.